The following is a T cell receptor beta chain sequence with its context. The antigen remains unidentified. Under the authors' procedure: The detection floor for productive clonotype frequency was 2.59 x 10-5. Sequencing used immunoSEQ multiplex PCR; TCRdb keeps in-frame clones, though not all of them. That table is the source of V, J and clone size, and D and trimming were worked out from the DNA. The data hold nearly 20,000 clones, with 70% to 85% observed a single time. This record belongs to a study of STAT5B mutations in CD4+ large granular lymphocyte leukemia. Findings of the study overall: 8/27 top patient clones versus 2/35 control clones were TRBV06-family. CD4-sorted patient repertoires seemed more clonal than healthy CD4+ repertoires.

The CDR3 sequence is 12 residues long. V lost 4 bases, J lost 7 bases, and 7 bases lay in between. Looked up from germline, CDR1 is SGHVS and CDR2 is FNYEAQ. This chain uses TRBV7-6 with TRBJ2-2; D uncertain. This sequence originates from a human donor in good health. Sequenced: CD4+ T cells from blood buffy coats. The CDR3 nucleotides are TGTGCCAGCAGCTCCATGGGCGGGGAGCTGTTTTTT. Translating gives CASSSMGGELFF.